This record covers a single T cell receptor beta chain. CDR3 size: 17 residues. The V and J ends lost 2 bases and 4 bases, in that order; junction bases with no gene match: 11. In germline, CDR1 is SGHTS, CDR2 YDEGEE. TCRdb keeps only in-frame clones here, not all; method: immunoSEQ multiplex PCR. The sample contains around 77,000 clones, roughly 91% of which appear only once. The data belong to a study of T cell changes during pregnancy in multiple sclerosis. The origin of this receptor is a female donor in good health, enrolled as a control in a pregnancy study. The chain carries TRBV5-8 and TRBJ1-1, with 10 nucleotides matching TRBD1. The sample was peripheral blood, taken in the third trimester of pregnancy. The CDR3 loop is CASSLGTGDKVSTEAFF. CDR3 sequence (DNA): TGTGCCAGCAGCTTAGGGACAGGGGATAAGGTGAGCACTGAAGCTTTCTTT.